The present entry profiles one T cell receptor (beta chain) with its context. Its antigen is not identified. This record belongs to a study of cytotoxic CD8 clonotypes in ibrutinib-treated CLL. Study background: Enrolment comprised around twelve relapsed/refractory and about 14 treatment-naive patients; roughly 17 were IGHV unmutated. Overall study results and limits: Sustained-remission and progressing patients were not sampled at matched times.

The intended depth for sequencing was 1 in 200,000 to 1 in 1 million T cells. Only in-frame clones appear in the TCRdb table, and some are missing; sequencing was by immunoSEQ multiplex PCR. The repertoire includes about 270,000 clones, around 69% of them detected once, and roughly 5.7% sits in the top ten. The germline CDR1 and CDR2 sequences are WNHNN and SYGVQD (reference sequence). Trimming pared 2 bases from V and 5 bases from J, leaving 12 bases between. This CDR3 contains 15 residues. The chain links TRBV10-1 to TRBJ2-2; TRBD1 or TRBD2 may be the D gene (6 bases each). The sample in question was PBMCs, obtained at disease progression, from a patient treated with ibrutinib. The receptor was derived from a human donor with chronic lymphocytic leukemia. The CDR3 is CASSEGRGRTGELFF. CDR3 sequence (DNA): TGCGCCAGCAGTGAGGGAAGGGGGAGGACCGGGGAGCTGTTTTTT.